Presented here are 28 T cell receptor beta chains from one specimen sequenced in a study of cytomegalovirus exposure and HLA in healthy donors. This PCR relied on a set of 60 Vbeta primers and 13 Jbeta primers. Clones were read by immunoSEQ multiplex PCR, and TCRdb kept only the in-frame ones, dropping some. The repertoire includes approximately 90,000 clones, 76% of them detected once, and around 1.4% sits in the top ten. Input material: PBMCs. These receptors were taken from a male donor in good health and CMV-seronegative.

This clone was counted a single time. The genes are TRBV19 and TRBJ1-2; tentatively, D is TRBD1 (6 bases). V was clipped by 3 bases and J by 8 bases, with 10 bases between them. The CDR3 contains 12 residues. Germline CDR1 reads LNHDA; CDR2 reads SQIVND (reference sequence). The CDR3 protein is CASSMNREGYTF. CDR3 coding DNA: TGTGCCAGTAGTATGAACAGGGAAGGCTACACCTTC.

J is TRBJ2-1 and V is TRBV27, with a possible D match to TRBD1 (5 bases). The CDR3 spans 13 residues. Germline lookup yields CDR1 MNHEY and CDR2 SMNVEV (reference sequence). Trimming stripped 3 bases from V and 9 bases from J, with 12 bases between. CDR3 amino acids: CASSFQGPSEQFF. CDR3 DNA: TGTGCCAGCAGTTTTCAGGGTCCCAGTGAGCAGTTCTTC.

The chain employs TRBV4-3 and TRBJ1-1, with TRBD1 matching 8 bases. From germline, CDR1 is LGHNA and CDR2 YSLEER. V lost 1 base, J lost 11 bases, and 18 bases stayed unmatched. The CDR3 has 17 residues. The CDR3 loop reads CASSQVGRGPKDVLAFF. The CDR3 nucleotides read TGCGCCAGCAGCCAAGTCGGCAGGGGGCCGAAAGACGTACTGGCTTTCTTT.

The chain employs TRBV19 and TRBJ2-3; the D gene is possibly TRBD1 (5 bases). CDR1 LNHDA and CDR2 SQIVND come from the germline V gene (reference sequence). This CDR3 is built from 14 residues. CDR3 bases: TGTGCGTTAGTCACGTATTCTCAGGGAGATACGCAGTATTTT. This sequence encodes CALVTYSQGDTQYF. Supplemented by reference TRBV19 and TRBJ2-3, the full variable domain reads DGGITQSPKYLFRKEGQNVTLSCEQNLNHDAMYWYRQDPGQGLRLIYYSQIVNDFQKGDIAEGYSVSREKKESFPLTVTSAQKNPTAFYLCALVTYSQGDTQYFGPGTRLTVL.

DNA of the CDR3: TGTGCCAGTAGTATAATCTTCGGGACTAGCGCAACCTACGAGCAGTACTTC. Translated, it gives CASSIIFGTSATYEQYF. V gene TRBV19 combines with J gene TRBJ2-7; 10 bases map to TRBD2. CDR1 LNHDA and CDR2 SQIVND come from the germline V gene (reference sequence). There are 17 residues in the CDR3. V lost 2 bases, J lost 2 bases, and 9 bases stayed unmatched.

The chain is built from TRBV6-4 and TRBJ2-3; D is unresolved. The CDR3 extends over 18 amino acids. Germline CDR1 and CDR2: MRHNA and SNTAGT. Between the trimmed V and J ends, which lost 3 bases and 0 bases, there was a span of 19 bases. Here the CDR3 DNA reads TGTGCCAGCAGTGATCACCGCGACTCGCTCACTAGCACAGATACGCAGTATTTT. This gives the protein CASSDHRDSLTSTDTQYF.

The chain recombines TRBV7-2 with TRBJ2-1; D possibly corresponds to TRBD1 (5 bases). The CDR3 sequence is 14 residues long. Trimming took off 5 bases at V and 7 bases at J, with 15 bases between the two ends. CDR1 is SGHTA and CDR2 is FQGNSA in the germline V gene. The CDR3 nucleotides are TGTGCCAGCAGCCCTTCAGGGATAGGGAATGAGCAGTTCTTC. Translation: CASSPSGIGNEQFF.

V gene TRBV28 combines with J gene TRBJ2-5; TRBD1 matches at 8 bases. Germline V lookup: CDR1 MDHEN, CDR2 SYDVKM. The trim removed 8 bases at V and 4 bases at J, leaving 12 bases unmatched. There are 15 residues in the CDR3. CDR3 coding DNA: TGTGCCAGCGCCTCACCGAGACAGGGGTTAGAGACCCAGTACTTC. It is translated as CASASPRQGLETQYF.

The count of this clone is one. The CDR3 sequence is CASSHRFSEGDTIYF. In DNA form, the CDR3 reads TGCGCCAGCAGCCACAGGTTTTCTGAAGGCGACACCATATATTTT. The chain uses TRBV5-1 and TRBJ1-3; TRBD1 is a possible D gene (5 bases). The V end lost 4 bases, the J end lost 8 bases, and 19 bases lay between the germline ends. Germline CDR1 reads SGHRS; CDR2 reads YFSETQ. The CDR3 extends over 15 amino acids.

The chain has TRBV7-2 and TRBJ2-7, with TRBD2 as a possible D gene (6 bases). V lost 0 bases to trimming and J lost 5 bases, with 11 bases between them. From germline, CDR1 is SGHTA and CDR2 FQGNSA. There are 14 residues in the CDR3. Written as DNA, the CDR3 is TGTGCCAGCAGCTTAGCACTAGCTACGAACGAGCAGTACTTC. Translating gives CASSLALATNEQYF.

This clone was found a few times. The CDR3 nucleotides read TGTGCCAGCTCATCCGGGACAGGGGACTCTAGCAATCAGCCCCAGCATTTT. It codes for CASSSGTGDSSNQPQHF. This chain uses TRBV18 with TRBJ1-5, with 10 bases that match TRBD1. Germline loops: CDR1 KGHSH, CDR2 LQKENI. This CDR3 has 17 residues. Trimming removed 5 bases from V and 0 bases from J; junction bases left unmatched: 7.

The chain employs TRBV28 and TRBJ1-5; 9 bases line up with TRBD1. The ends lost 5 bases at V and 2 bases at J; junction bases unmatched: 7. The CDR3 runs to 16 residues. The germline V gene has CDR1 MDHEN and CDR2 SYDVKM. CDR3 DNA: TGTGCCAGCAGTCCGCCGGGACAGGGTGGCAATCAGCCCCAGCATTTT. Amino acids: CASSPPGQGGNQPQHF. The full variable domain, rest sourced from reference TRBV28 and TRBJ1-5, is DVKVTQSSRYLVKRTGEKVFLECVQDMDHENMFWYRQDPGLGLRLIYFSYDVKMKEKGDIPEGYSVSREKKERFSLILESASTNQTSMYLCASSPPGQGGNQPQHFGDGTRLSIL.

The chain employs TRBV4-1 and TRBJ2-3, with D maybe TRBD2 (5 bases). CDR1 and CDR2 from the germline V gene are MGHRA and YSYEKL. The CDR3 spans 16 residues. Trimming cost V 0 bases and J 8 bases, with 18 bases left between them. The CDR3 loop reads CASSQDVGDLHSTQYF. CDR3 bases: TGCGCCAGCAGCCAAGATGTCGGGGATTTACACAGTACGCAGTATTTT.

This chain connects TRBV21-1 to TRBJ1-3; TRBD1, the D gene given by the table, was not confirmed from the DNA. TRBV21-1 is reported as a pseudogene. This CDR3 comprises 14 residues. In nucleotides, the CDR3 is TGTGCCAGCAACAGGGGATCCTCCGGAAACACCATATATTTT. Translating gives CASNRGSSGNTIYF.

The chain carries TRBV6-1 and TRBJ2-5, with D perhaps matching TRBD1 (5 bases). The J call is uncertain, as TRBJ2-7 better fits the DNA end. This CDR3 has 12 residues. Germline lookup yields CDR1 MNHNS and CDR2 SASEGT. The CDR3 sequence is CASSERGYEQYF. As DNA, the CDR3 is TGTGCCAGCAGTGAAAGGGGCTACGAGCAGTACTTC.

The gene calls are TRBV29-1 and TRBJ1-2; 9 bases match TRBD1. The CDR3 runs to 16 residues. Germline trimming cut 4 bases from V and 3 bases from J; bases unmatched to any gene: 12. In germline, CDR1 is SQVTM, CDR2 ANQGSEA. The CDR3 nucleotides read TGCAGCGTTGGACCCCGGGACAGGGACCATTACTATGGCTACACCTTC. Translating it yields CSVGPRDRDHYYGYTF.

The genes are TRBV27 and TRBJ1-5; D gene ambiguous. The V gene's germline CDR1 is MNHEY and CDR2 SMNVEV (reference sequence). The CDR3 contains 13 residues. Trimming cost V 2 bases and J 4 bases, with 6 bases left between them. The DNA of the CDR3 is TGTGCCAGCAGTTTAATCCGGAATCAGCCCCAGCATTTT. It translates to CASSLIRNQPQHF.

The rearrangement joins TRBV6-6 to TRBJ2-1, with 8 nucleotides matching TRBD2. V lost 0 bases, J lost 7 bases, and 8 bases stayed unmatched. Germline lookup yields CDR1 MNHNY and CDR2 SVGAGI (reference sequence). The CDR3 length is 16 residues. The CDR3 loop reads CASSYSIERERNEQFF. The CDR3 region has the DNA TGTGCCAGCAGTTACTCGATCGAGCGGGAGAGGAATGAGCAGTTCTTC.

V usage is TRBV28 and J usage is TRBJ1-1, with 9 bases identical to TRBD1. CDR3 length equals 13 residues. V lost 6 bases to trimming and J lost 5 bases; unmatched junction nucleotides: 4. Germline V gene sequence: CDR1 MDHEN, CDR2 SYDVKM. The CDR3 DNA reads TGTGCCAGCAGCAGGGACAGGGAGACTGAAGCTTTCTTT. It is translated as CASSRDRETEAFF. Full variable domain (remainder filled in from reference TRBV28 and TRBJ1-1): DVKVTQSSRYLVKRTGEKVFLECVQDMDHENMFWYRQDPGLGLRLIYFSYDVKMKEKGDIPEGYSVSREKKERFSLILESASTNQTSMYLCASSRDRETEAFFGQGTRLTVV.

The V and J genes are TRBV5-5 and TRBJ1-3, with 8 positions matching TRBD1. CDR3 length equals 20 residues. The V and J ends lost 3 bases and 1 base, in that order; junction bases with no gene match: 18. Per germline, CDR1 SGHKS and CDR2 YYEKEE (reference sequence). Here the CDR3 DNA reads TGTGCCAGCAGCTGGGCCTCCGGGACAGGCACTCCTGGGTCTGGAAACACCATATATTTT. Protein product: CASSWASGTGTPGSGNTIYF.

The genes are TRBV14 and TRBJ2-1; 9 bases are shared with TRBD2. Germline lookup yields CDR1 SGHDN and CDR2 FVKESK. The CDR3 consists of 16 residues. V lost 0 bases, J lost 5 bases, and 5 bases stayed unmatched. The CDR3 region is CASSQDPSGIHNEQFF. CDR3 in DNA: TGTGCCAGCAGCCAAGATCCTAGCGGGATACACAATGAGCAGTTCTTC.

CDR3 in DNA: TGTGCCAGCAGCGGGGACAGTTGGACCGGGGAGCTGTTTTTT. Protein: CASSGDSWTGELFF. The chain uses TRBV9 and TRBJ2-2; TRBD1 matches 7 bases. The CDR3 sequence is 14 residues long. Germline CDR1 and CDR2: SGDLS and YYNGEE. The ends lost 3 bases at V and 5 bases at J; junction bases unmatched: 4.

The chain employs TRBV12-5 and TRBJ2-1; 9 positions agree with TRBD2. The CDR3 extends over 16 amino acids. Germline trimming cut 0 bases from V and 6 bases from J; bases unmatched to any gene: 6. Germline-derived CDR1 and CDR2 are LGHNT and FRNRAP. CDR3 sequence: CASGLVLGTSINEQFF. The CDR3 DNA reads as TGTGCTAGTGGTTTGGTACTGGGGACTAGCATCAATGAGCAGTTCTTC.

The genes are TRBV10-3 and TRBJ2-3; 7 bases align to TRBD2. The CDR3 length is 14 residues. CDR1 ENHRY and CDR2 SYGVKD come from the germline V gene. The V segment lost 6 bases and the J segment 6 bases; nucleotides outside the gene matches: 9. The CDR3 DNA sequence: TGTGCCATCAGGGAAGGACTAGGGGCGGATACGCAGTATTTT. As protein: CAIREGLGADTQYF.

The chain has TRBV19 and TRBJ2-6, with 10 positions matching TRBD1. The trim removed 3 bases at V and 3 bases at J, leaving 11 bases unmatched. The CDR3 covers 19 residues. Germline CDR1 is LNHDA and CDR2 is SQIVND (reference sequence). CDR3 sequence (DNA): TGTGCCAGTAGTATCCCCCCGGGACAGGGGAGAAGTGGGGCCAACGTCCTGACTTTC. Protein sequence: CASSIPPGQGRSGANVLTF.

This chain connects TRBV19 to TRBJ2-3; the D gene is possibly TRBD1 (6 bases). V shed 8 bases and J shed 0 bases, with 12 bases lying between them. Germline CDR1 reads LNHDA; CDR2 reads SQIVND (reference sequence). The CDR3 contains 14 residues. The CDR3 region has the DNA TGTGCCAGTCGAACAGGGTGGAGCACAGATACGCAGTATTTT. Its translation: CASRTGWSTDTQYF.

This clone was observed a handful of times. The chain couples TRBV19 to TRBJ1-5, with 8 positions matching TRBD1. The CDR3 length is 14 residues. V trimming: 6 bases; J trimming: 3 bases; junction bases outside the gene matches: 4. Germline lookup yields CDR1 LNHDA and CDR2 SQIVND (reference sequence). The CDR3 region has the DNA TGTGCCAGTAGACAGGGACAGGCCAATCAGCCCCAGCATTTT. As protein: CASRQGQANQPQHF.

The CDR3 here is CASSFRTGYNNEQFF. CDR3 nucleotides: TGCGCCAGCAGCTTCCGGACAGGGTATAACAATGAGCAGTTCTTC. This chain uses TRBV5-1 with TRBJ2-1; 8 bases match TRBD1. The V gene end was trimmed by 2 bases and the J gene end by 5 bases; junction bases not matched to a gene: 6. The germline V gene encodes CDR1 SGHRS and CDR2 YFSETQ. The CDR3 runs to 15 residues.